The 22 T cell receptor beta chains listed next were all sequenced from one sample in a study of T cells in Graves' hyperthyroidism and ophthalmopathy. Researchers took RNA transcripts and amplified the TCR beta CDR3 regions from them. TCR CDR3 underwent first-round RT-PCR with the HTBI primer set. MiXCR was run by TCRdb on the multiplex PCR reads, yielding one entry per CDR3 protein. This table holds about 250,000 distinct CDR3 sequences, roughly a quarter found once. Sample: blood. These receptors came from a woman between 40 and 50 years old with Graves' ophthalmopathy.

The rearrangement joins TRBV7-2 to TRBJ1-2; no clear D gene. The germline gives CDR1 SGHTA, CDR2 FQGNSA. V lost 2 bases and J lost 8, with 12 bases in between. The CDR3 contains 13 residues. The CDR3, as DNA: TGTGCCAGCAGCTTAAACCAAAGGGTCGGCTACACCTTC. This codes for CASSLNQRVGYTF.

In this sample, this clonotype turned up many times. In DNA, the CDR3 is TGTGCCAGCAGTCCCCCCGGGACAGGGGTAGACGAGCAGTACTTC. Residues: CASSPPGTGVDEQYF. The rearrangement joins TRBV28 to TRBJ2-7; 10 bases are a match to TRBD1. The ends lost 5 bases at V and 5 bases at J; junction bases unmatched: 9. Per germline, CDR1 MDHEN and CDR2 SYDVKM. The CDR3 is 15 amino acids.

Ten or more counts support this clonotype. The chain is built from TRBV12-3 or TRBV12-4 and TRBJ2-5, with a weak D call TRBD1 (5 bases). The CDR3 length is 13 residues. Trimming pared 1 base from V and 9 bases from J, leaving 12 bases between. The CDR3 region is CASSLGAGKAQYF. DNA of the CDR3: TGTGCCAGCAGTTTAGGGGCAGGGAAGGCCCAGTACTTC.

The sample holds many counts of this clonotype. CDR3 nucleotides: TGTGCCAGCAGACTGAACACTGAAGCTTTCTTT. The encoded protein is CASRLNTEAFF. The chain couples TRBV12-3 or TRBV12-4 to TRBJ1-1; D remains unclear. Trimming removed 6 bases from V and 0 bases from J, with 2 bases in between. The CDR3 contains 11 residues.

The chain has TRBV19 and TRBJ1-2; 8 nucleotides match TRBD1. V dropped 7 bases and J dropped 6; count of bases not matched to a gene: 1. The CDR3 sequence is 11 residues long. Germline values: CDR1 LNHDA, CDR2 SQIVND (reference sequence). The CDR3 nucleotides are TGTGCCAGTACAGGGGGCAATGGCTACACCTTC. It codes for CASTGGNGYTF. The whole variable domain, remainder taken from reference TRBV19 and TRBJ1-2, is DGGITQSPKYLFRKEGQNVTLSCEQNLNHDAMYWYRQDPGQGLRLIYYSQIVNDFQKGDIAEGYSVSREKKESFPLTVTSAQKNPTAFYLCASTGGNGYTFGSGTRLTVV.

Many counts were recorded for this clonotype. Written as DNA, the CDR3 is TGTGCCAGCAGTGGGACAGGAAGCCTACTAGCGGGATACTACGAGCAGTACTTC. Translating gives CASSGTGSLLAGYYEQYF. The chain uses TRBV6-1 and TRBJ2-7, with 10 bases matching TRBD2. The J segment lost 3 bases and the V segment lost 4 bases, leaving 15 bases of the junction unmatched. Germline V gives CDR1 MNHNS, CDR2 SASEGT. The CDR3 contains 18 residues.

This chain uses TRBV5-5 with TRBJ2-5; no clear D. V was pared by 1 base and J by 1 base, with 8 bases between. Germline CDR1 and CDR2: SGHKS and YYEKEE (reference sequence). The CDR3 loop spans 14 amino acids. In DNA, the CDR3 is TGTGCCAGCAGCTTGACAGTCAGCCAAGAGACCCAGTACTTC. Its translation is CASSLTVSQETQYF.

This clonotype occurred many times. The CDR3: CASSLEQQGNTIYF. The CDR3, as DNA: TGTGCCAGCAGCTTAGAACAGCAAGGAAACACCATATATTTT. V gene TRBV11-2 combines with J gene TRBJ1-3; no reliable D call. Germline CDR1 SGHAT, CDR2 FQNNGV. V lost 0 bases to trimming and J lost 4 bases, with 7 bases between them. The CDR3 length is 14 residues.

This clonotype showed up many times. CDR3 residues: CASSLRREQETQYF. The CDR3 DNA reads TGTGCCAGCAGTTTAAGGCGGGAACAAGAGACCCAGTACTTC. The rearrangement links TRBV12-3 or TRBV12-4 to TRBJ2-5; maybe TRBD2 (6 bases). The CDR3 sequence is 14 residues long. V was cut by 2 bases and J by 2 bases, with 9 bases left in between.

The chain is built from TRBV24-1 and TRBJ2-4; 11 nucleotides align to TRBD2. V was clipped by 3 bases and J by 8 bases; unmatched bases: 5. The germline gives CDR1 KGHDR, CDR2 SFDVKD. The CDR3 contains 15 residues. This CDR3 is CATSDIAGGRDIQYF. The CDR3 DNA is TGTGCCACCAGTGATATAGCGGGAGGGCGTGACATTCAGTACTTC.

This clonotype has at least ten counts. The chain links TRBV27 to TRBJ1-1; D perhaps matches TRBD1 (5 bases). The CDR3 runs 14 residues. V was pared by 3 bases and J by 0 bases, with 8 bases between. Germline lookup yields CDR1 MNHEY and CDR2 SMNVEV (reference sequence). The CDR3 here is CASSLTVMNTEAFF. The CDR3 DNA reads as TGTGCCAGCAGTTTGACAGTCATGAACACTGAAGCTTTCTTT.

About this clonotype itself: One junction end does not reproduce the germline sequence, and a read error may be involved. V usage is TRBV27 and J usage is TRBJ2-2; maybe TRBD2 (5 bases). Germline V lookup: CDR1 MNHEY, CDR2 SMNVEV (reference sequence). The CDR3 contains 13 residues. The CDR3: CASSLQYTGELSF. For the CDR3, the DNA is TGTGCCAGCAGTCTCCAATACACCGGGGAGCTGTCTTTT.

On this clonotype itself: The DNA is left out, because the CDR3 cannot be placed on it with certainty; the CDR3 is given as TCRdb lists it. The V gene is TRBV6-2 or TRBV6-3, the J gene TRBJ2-2; the D call in the table, TRBD2, was not verified against the DNA. Germline V gene sequence: CDR1 MNHEY, CDR2 SVGEGT. The CDR3 comprises 22 residues, both ends counted. CDR3 residues: CASSYSERDEQYFGPDTGELFF.

This clonotype was seen more than once but under ten times. A junction boundary mismatches the germline segment, possibly from a read error. V gene TRBV6-2 or TRBV6-3 combines with J gene TRBJ2-7; TRBD1 aligns across 9 bases. This CDR3 region has 16 residues. Germline assignment: CDR1 MNHEY and CDR2 SVGEGT. The CDR3 sequence: CAISNNLGTGSYEQYF. In nucleotides, the CDR3 is TGTGCCATCAGTAACAACCTCGGGACAGGGTCGTACGAGCAGTACTTC.

This clonotype showed up just once. J is TRBJ1-5 and V is TRBV12-3 or TRBV12-4; possibly TRBD1 for D (6 bases). Trimming shortened V by 4 bases and J by 6 bases, and 13 bases separated the two germline ends. The CDR3 runs to 14 residues. CDR3 loop: CASSSYEGGQPQHF. The CDR3 DNA reads TGTGCCAGCAGTTCCTACGAGGGGGGTCAGCCCCAGCATTTT.

This clonotype has a count of ten or more. The genes are TRBV11-2 and TRBJ2-2; no firm D call. The CDR3 is 15 residues long. Trimming removed 2 bases from V and 1 base from J, with 8 bases in between. Germline V CDR1 and CDR2: SGHAT, FQNNGV. DNA of the CDR3: TGTGCCAGCAGCTTACCCTCACTGAACACCGGGGAGCTGTTTTTT. It translates to CASSLPSLNTGELFF.

The table lists this clonotype with many counts. This chain links TRBV6-1 with TRBJ2-7; TRBD1 or TRBD2 may be the D gene (6 bases each). Germline lookup yields CDR1 MNHNS and CDR2 SASEGT. Trimming shortened V by 6 bases and J by 7 bases, and 19 bases separated the two germline ends. The CDR3 contains 14 residues. This CDR3 is CASRPTRGAGEQYF. The DNA for the CDR3 is TGTGCCAGCAGGCCCACGAGGGGGGCTGGGGAGCAGTACTTC.

This clonotype was counted a few times. The V call is TRBV29-1, the J call TRBJ2-2; TRBD1 matches 7 bases. The CDR3 is made up of 16 amino acids. Germline assignment: CDR1 SQVTM and CDR2 ANQGSEA. After removal of 0 bases from V and 8 bases from J, the junction contained 12 bases not matched to a gene. In DNA form, the CDR3 reads TGCAGCGTTGAAGACCCGGACAGGTCCGTCTATGGGGAGCTGTTTTTT. Its protein product is CSVEDPDRSVYGELFF.

This clonotype was found many times. V and J are TRBV20-1 and TRBJ2-7; no reliable D call. Trimming removed 7 bases at V and 1 base at J, with 14 bases between. The CDR3 consists of 13 residues. Per the germline V gene, CDR1 is DFQATT and CDR2 is SNEGSKA (reference sequence). The CDR3 sequence is CSVPPSDSYEQYF. CDR3 sequence (DNA): TGCAGTGTCCCGCCCTCCGATTCCTACGAGCAGTACTTC.

The sample holds many counts of this clonotype. The chain is built from TRBV29-1 and TRBJ2-7, with 9 bases matching TRBD2. CDR1 and CDR2 from the germline V gene are SQVTM and ANQGSEA. This CDR3 has 13 residues. V lost 5 bases and J lost 3; bases outside the gene matches: 5. CDR3 DNA sequence: TGCAGCGTTAGCCTGACTAGCGGCTACGAGCAGTACTTC. Residues: CSVSLTSGYEQYF.

This clonotype has at least ten counts. The chain has TRBV18 and TRBJ1-5; D may be TRBD1 (6 bases). V dropped 8 bases and J dropped 4 bases, with 12 bases sitting between them. Germline CDR1 KGHSH, CDR2 LQKENI. The CDR3 sequence is 13 residues long. The CDR3 loop is CASRTGINQPQHF. The CDR3 coding sequence is TGTGCCAGCCGCACAGGGATTAATCAGCCCCAGCATTTT. Full variable domain (rest looked up from reference TRBV18 and TRBJ1-5): NAGVMQNPRHLVRRRGQEARLRCSPMKGHSHVYWYRQLPEEGLKFMVYLQKENIIDESGMPKERFSAEFPKEGPSILRIQQVVRGDSAAYFCASRTGINQPQHFGDGTRLSIL.

This clonotype showed up many times. The chain uses TRBV30 and TRBJ1-2; D ambiguous. Germline V gene data show CDR1 as GTSNPN and CDR2 as SVGIG (reference sequence). With 4 bases removed from V and 0 bases from J, the gap between germline ends came to 6 bases. The CDR3 loop spans 12 amino acids. CDR3 region: CAWTQTNYGYTF. The CDR3 DNA follows: TGTGCCTGGACCCAAACTAACTATGGCTACACCTTC.